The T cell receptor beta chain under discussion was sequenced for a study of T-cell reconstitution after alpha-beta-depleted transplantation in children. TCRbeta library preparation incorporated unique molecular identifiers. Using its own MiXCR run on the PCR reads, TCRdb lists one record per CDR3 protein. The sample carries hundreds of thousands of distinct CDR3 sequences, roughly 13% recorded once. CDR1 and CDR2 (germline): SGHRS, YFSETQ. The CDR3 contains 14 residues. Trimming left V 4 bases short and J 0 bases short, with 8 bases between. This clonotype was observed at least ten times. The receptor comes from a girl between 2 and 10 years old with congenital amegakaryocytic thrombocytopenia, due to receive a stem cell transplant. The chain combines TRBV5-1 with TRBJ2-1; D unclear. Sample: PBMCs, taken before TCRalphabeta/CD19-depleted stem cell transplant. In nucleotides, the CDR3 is TGCGCCAGCAGCCCATGGGACTCCTACAATGAGCAGTTCTTC. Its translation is CASSPWDSYNEQFF.